The 23 T cell receptor beta chains listed next were all sequenced from one sample in a study of Ad26.COV2.S vaccination and SARS-CoV-2 variants. Assay: immunoSEQ multiplex PCR; the TCRdb copy retains only in-frame clones and omits some. This table has about 280,000 clones, over 75% appearing once. As to treatment: some 20 received Ad26.COV2.S at low or high dose, single or two shots; roughly 5 received placebo; per-sample allocation not given. Material that was analyzed had been drawn on day 63 after the first vaccine or placebo injection. The sequencing here drew on peripheral blood, taken in a trial of Ad26.COV2.S vaccine versus placebo. The receptors were sampled from a person between 18 and 65 years old who received the Ad26.COV2.S COVID-19 vaccine or a placebo.

This clone was seen a few times. As DNA, the CDR3 is TGTGCCAGCAGCTTGCAGGGATACTATGGCTACACCTTC. Amino acids: CASSLQGYYGYTF. J is TRBJ1-2 and V is TRBV5-4; a weak D match, TRBD1 (5 bases). Trimming removed 1 base at V and 3 bases at J, with 7 bases between. CDR1 is SGHNT and CDR2 is YYREEE in the germline V gene (reference sequence). The CDR3 spans 13 residues.

This clone was observed a handful of times. CDR3 sequence reads: CASSRTVGNTIYF. The CDR3 DNA is TGTGCCAGCAGTAGGACAGTTGGAAACACCATATATTTT. The chain is built from TRBV6-5 and TRBJ1-3; tentatively, D is TRBD1 (6 bases). From germline, CDR1 is MNHEY and CDR2 SVGAGI. The CDR3 length is 13 residues. V lost 5 bases and J 3 bases, leaving 8 bases between the germline ends.

The chain employs TRBV30 and TRBJ1-6; 7 nucleotides agree with TRBD1. With V trimmed by 0 bases and J by 8 bases, 7 bases remained unmatched. This CDR3 is built from 15 residues. The V gene's germline CDR1 is GTSNPN and CDR2 SVGIG (reference sequence). The CDR3 sequence: CAWSVLSGGYSPLHF. CDR3 DNA sequence: TGTGCCTGGAGTGTATTGTCAGGGGGTTATTCACCCCTCCACTTT. Looking up the rest from reference TRBV30 and TRBJ1-6 gives the full variable domain: SQTIHQWPATLVQPVGSPLSLECTVEGTSNPNLYWYRQAAGRGLQLLFYSVGIGQISSEVPQNLSASRPQDRQFILSSKKLLLSDSGFYLCAWSVLSGGYSPLHFGNGTRLTVT.

V usage is TRBV11-2 and J usage is TRBJ2-7; no clear D gene. V was cut by 5 bases and J by 6 bases, with 14 bases left in between. Germline CDR1 reads SGHAT; CDR2 reads FQNNGV. The CDR3 spans 13 residues. CDR3 nucleotides: TGTGCCAGCAGCCAGGAGACACCGACCGAGCAGTACTTC. Translation gives CASSQETPTEQYF.

This chain uses TRBV5-5 with TRBJ1-1, with D possibly TRBD1 on 5 matching bases. Germline V gives CDR1 SGHKS, CDR2 YYEKEE (reference sequence). V dropped 2 bases and J dropped 2 bases, with 10 bases sitting between them. The CDR3 is 14 amino acids. The CDR3 protein is CASSFIQANTEAFF. CDR3 in DNA: TGTGCCAGCAGCTTTATACAGGCCAACACTGAAGCTTTCTTT.

This chain uses TRBV15 with TRBJ2-2; D remains ambiguous. Germline values: CDR1 LNHNV, CDR2 YYDKDF (reference sequence). The CDR3 spans 14 residues. Trimming stripped 0 bases from V and 6 bases from J, with 8 bases between. In DNA, the CDR3 is TGTGCCACCAGCAGAGAATTCGGCTCCGGGGAGCTGTTTTTT. Translated, it gives CATSREFGSGELFF.

This sequence joins TRBV27 and TRBJ2-5; D possibly corresponds to TRBD1 (6 bases). CDR1 is MNHEY, CDR2 SMNVEV, per germline (reference sequence). The CDR3 covers 13 residues. The V end was cut by 2 bases, the J end by 7 bases, with 11 bases between. In nucleotides, the CDR3 is TGTGCCAGCAGTTTAGGGGGCCTAGGGACCCAGTACTTC. Residues: CASSLGGLGTQYF.

The rearrangement uses TRBV5-1 and TRBJ1-6; no clear D. The germline V and J ends were trimmed by 3 bases and 0 bases, with 7 bases remaining between them. The CDR3 has 15 amino acids. In germline, CDR1 is SGHRS, CDR2 YFSETQ. The CDR3 bases are TGCGCCAGCAGCTCGGCCAGCTCCTATAATTCACCCCTCCACTTT. This gives the protein CASSSASSYNSPLHF.

The chain is built from TRBV19 and TRBJ1-2, with a possible D match to TRBD1 (5 bases). V lost 3 bases, J lost 1 base, and 6 bases lay in between. CDR3 length: 13 residues. CDR1 and CDR2 from the germline V gene are LNHDA and SQIVND (reference sequence). The CDR3 DNA sequence: TGTGCCAGTAGTATGACAGTTAACTATGGCTACACCTTC. Residues: CASSMTVNYGYTF.

The gene calls are TRBV1 and TRBJ2-7; the table's D call, TRBD2, was not checked against the DNA. TRBV1 is a listed pseudogene. This CDR3 is built from 17 residues. The CDR3: CTSSLPWLADFSYEQYF. In DNA, the CDR3 is TGCACCAGCAGCCTACCCTGGCTAGCGGACTTCTCCTACGAGCAGTACTTC.

The chain employs TRBV30 and TRBJ1-2; 9 bases line up with TRBD1. The CDR3 spans 12 residues. With V trimmed by 7 bases and J by 5 bases, 5 bases remained unmatched. CDR1 is GTSNPN, CDR2 SVGIG, per germline (reference sequence). CDR3 amino acids: CAFGDREYGYTF. In DNA form, the CDR3 reads TGTGCCTTCGGGGACAGGGAGTATGGCTACACCTTC.

The CDR3 nucleotides are TGTGCCAGCTCACCCTCCCTAGCGGGAGTTGGCACCGGGGAGCTGTTTTTT. It specifies CASSPSLAGVGTGELFF. The V and J genes are TRBV18 and TRBJ2-2; TRBD2 matches 10 bases. The CDR3 is made up of 17 amino acids. CDR1 and CDR2 from the germline V gene are KGHSH and LQKENI. V lost 3 bases, J lost 4 bases, and 8 bases stayed unmatched.

This clone appeared a single time. This chain links TRBV20-1 with TRBJ2-7, with 8 bases lining up with TRBD1. The trim removed 3 bases at V and 4 bases at J, leaving 11 bases unmatched. Germline V gives CDR1 DFQATT, CDR2 SNEGSKA (reference sequence). The CDR3 extends over 15 amino acids. The CDR3 protein is CSASLPGRGQYEQYF. CDR3 coding DNA: TGCAGTGCTAGTCTACCGGGCAGGGGGCAGTACGAGCAGTACTTC.

The V and J genes are TRBV19 and TRBJ2-6; D is unresolved. The V gene's germline CDR1 is LNHDA and CDR2 SQIVND (reference sequence). With 2 bases removed from V and 13 bases from J, the gap between germline ends came to 9 bases. This CDR3 has 12 residues. This CDR3 reads CASSISDRVLTF. In DNA form, the CDR3 reads TGTGCCAGTAGTATATCCGATCGGGTCCTGACTTTC. Combining the CDR3 with reference TRBV19 and TRBJ2-6 gives the whole variable domain DGGITQSPKYLFRKEGQNVTLSCEQNLNHDAMYWYRQDPGQGLRLIYYSQIVNDFQKGDIAEGYSVSREKKESFPLTVTSAQKNPTAFYLCASSISDRVLTFGAGSRLTVL.

The CDR3 here is CASSRGQDEVAFF. Written as DNA, the CDR3 is TGTGCCAGCAGTAGGGGACAGGATGAGGTGGCTTTCTTT. V usage is TRBV28 and J usage is TRBJ1-1; 8 positions agree with TRBD1. Germline lookup yields CDR1 MDHEN and CDR2 SYDVKM. The CDR3 sequence is 13 residues long. V lost 5 bases and J lost 11; bases outside the gene matches: 10.

The chain joins TRBV7-2 to TRBJ1-1, with D perhaps TRBD1 (5 bases). Germline CDR1 and CDR2: SGHTA and FQGNSA. V lost 1 base and J 0 bases, leaving 6 bases between the germline ends. The CDR3 has 14 residues. CDR3 amino acids: CASSLGQLNTEAFF. In DNA, the CDR3 is TGTGCCAGCAGCTTAGGACAGTTGAACACTGAAGCTTTCTTT.

The CDR3 DNA reads as TGTGCCAGCAGTTTATCCGGATCTAATGAAAAACTGTTTTTT. Its translation is CASSLSGSNEKLFF. The chain employs TRBV6-2 or TRBV6-3 and TRBJ1-4, with D unclear. The ends were cut back, 4 bases at V and 3 bases at J, with 9 bases in the middle. Germline V gene sequence: CDR1 MNHEY, CDR2 SVGEGT. This CDR3 has 14 amino acids.

This clone came up a few times. The chain carries TRBV5-4 and TRBJ2-7; a weak D match, TRBD1 (5 bases). The length of the CDR3 is 13 residues. V dropped 4 bases and J dropped 4 bases, with 12 bases sitting between them. Germline-derived CDR1 and CDR2 are SGHNT and YYREEE (reference sequence). The CDR3 sequence is CASSQDSIYEQYF. CDR3 coding DNA: TGTGCCAGCAGCCAAGACAGTATATACGAGCAGTACTTC.

There are a few counts of this clone. The rearrangement joins TRBV11-2 to TRBJ1-2, with D unclear. V was trimmed by 0 bases and J by 4 bases, leaving 12 bases between them. This CDR3 has 15 amino acids. The V gene's germline CDR1 is SGHAT and CDR2 FQNNGV. The CDR3 protein is CASSLELRPFYGYTF. CDR3 DNA sequence: TGTGCCAGCAGCTTAGAACTGAGGCCCTTCTATGGCTACACCTTC.

CDR3 sequence (DNA): TGTGCCAGCAGTCTCCTAGCGGGGGCCTACTACAATGAGCAGTTCTTC. It encodes CASSLLAGAYYNEQFF. The chain employs TRBV6-2 or TRBV6-3 and TRBJ2-1; 10 bases line up with TRBD2. Germline assignment: CDR1 MNHEY and CDR2 SVGEGT. V was pared by 5 bases and J by 3 bases, with 7 bases of the junction left unmatched. The CDR3 consists of 16 residues.

As to this clone: This CDR3 is also generated by other DNA sequences in the sample. The J gene is TRBJ1-1, the V gene TRBV5-4, with unresolved D. With 4 bases removed from V and 1 base from J, the gap between germline ends came to 8 bases. The length of the CDR3 is 13 residues. The germline V gene encodes CDR1 SGHNT and CDR2 YYREEE (reference sequence). In DNA form, the CDR3 reads TGTGCCAGCAGCCCCGGGCCGAACACTGAAGCTTTCTTT. Encoded protein: CASSPGPNTEAFF.

The chain carries TRBV3-1 (or the pseudogene TRBV3-2) and TRBJ1-5; the D is unclear. The CDR3 runs to 13 residues. Germline CDR1 LGHDT, CDR2 YNNKEL (reference sequence). V lost 3 bases and J 3 bases, leaving 6 bases between the germline ends. CDR3 amino acids: CASSQTNNQPQHF. As DNA, the CDR3 is TGTGCCAGCAGCCAGACAAACAATCAGCCCCAGCATTTT.

This chain uses TRBV9 with TRBJ2-1; D is unclear. The V gene's germline CDR1 is SGDLS and CDR2 YYNGEE. The V gene lost 0 bases and the J gene lost 5 bases, with 9 bases spanning the gap. This CDR3 contains 14 residues. The CDR3 sequence is CASSVVDQNNEQFF. CDR3 bases: TGTGCCAGCAGCGTAGTAGACCAAAACAATGAGCAGTTCTTC.